This T cell receptor (beta chain) was recovered during a study of blood T cell repertoires in COVID-19. Trimming pared 8 bases from V and 6 bases from J, leaving 11 bases between. The CDR3 runs 11 residues. Germline V gene data show CDR1 as LNHDA and CDR2 as SQIVND (reference sequence). The table came from immunoSEQ multiplex PCR; TCRdb's copy has only in-frame clones and leaves some out. The sample lists about 69,000 clones; less than 95% were seen once. The receptor was isolated from a woman in her late teens or twenties with acute or convalescent COVID-19. The sequencing input was peripheral blood. This chain joins TRBV19 and TRBJ2-7; D may be TRBD2 (5 bases). The DNA for the CDR3 is TGTGCCAGTGGTTCGGGATCCGAGCAGTACTTC. Translated: CASGSGSEQYF.